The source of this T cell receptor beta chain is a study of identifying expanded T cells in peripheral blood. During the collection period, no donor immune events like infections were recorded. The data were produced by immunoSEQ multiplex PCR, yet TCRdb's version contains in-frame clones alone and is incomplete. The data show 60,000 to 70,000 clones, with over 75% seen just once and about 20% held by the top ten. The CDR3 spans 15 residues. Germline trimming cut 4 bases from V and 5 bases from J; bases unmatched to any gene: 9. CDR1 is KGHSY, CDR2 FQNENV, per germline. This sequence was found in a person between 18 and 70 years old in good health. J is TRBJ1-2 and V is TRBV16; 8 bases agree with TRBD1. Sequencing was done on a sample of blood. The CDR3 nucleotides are TGTGCCAGCAGCCCGAGACAGGGGAAAAAGTATGGCTACACCTTC. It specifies CASSPRQGKKYGYTF.